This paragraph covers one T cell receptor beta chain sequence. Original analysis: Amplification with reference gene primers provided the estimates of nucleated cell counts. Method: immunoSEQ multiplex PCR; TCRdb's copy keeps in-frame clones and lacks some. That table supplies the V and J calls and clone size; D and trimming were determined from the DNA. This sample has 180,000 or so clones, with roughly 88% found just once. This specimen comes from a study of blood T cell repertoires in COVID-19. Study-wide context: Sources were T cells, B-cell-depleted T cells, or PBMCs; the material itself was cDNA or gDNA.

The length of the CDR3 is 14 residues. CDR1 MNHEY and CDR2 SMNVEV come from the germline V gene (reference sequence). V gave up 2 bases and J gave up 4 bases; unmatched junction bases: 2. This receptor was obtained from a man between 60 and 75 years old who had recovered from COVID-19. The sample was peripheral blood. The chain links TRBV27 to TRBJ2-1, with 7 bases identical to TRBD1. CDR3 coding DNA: TGTGCCAGCAGTTTAGGGACAGCGTACAATGAGCAGTTCTTC. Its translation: CASSLGTAYNEQFF.